Listed below are T cell receptor beta chains from one sample, sequenced in a study of cytomegalovirus exposure and HLA in healthy donors. Produced via immunoSEQ multiplex PCR; TCRdb's table is partial and in-frame only. The sample includes about 190,000 clones, roughly 80% of them seen just once. Input material: PBMCs. The receptors were sampled from a man over 45 in good health and CMV-seronegative. Both conserved end residues are part of each CDR3.

TRBJ1-2 | TRBV13 | CASSAQGLGNYGYTF
TRBJ2-3 | TRBV5-1 | CASSELTLDTQYF
TRBJ1-4 | TRBV7-6 | CASSFGTGTVYTSTNEKLFF
TRBJ1-1 | TRBV28 | CASINRVGEAFF
TRBJ2-1 | TRBV9 | CASSVATSVGGSDEQFF
TRBJ2-3 | TRBV19 | CASSSGLNTDTQYF
TRBJ2-2 | TRBV2 | CASSGDRVRAGELFF
TRBJ1-1 | TRBV2 | CASSFRDVDTEAFF
TRBJ2-3 | TRBV7-9 | CASSIQGRGTQYF
TRBJ2-1 | TRBV7-3 | CASSPRLARYNEQFF
TRBJ1-1 | TRBV19 | CASSFSGSEAFF
TRBJ2-3 | TRBV5-1 | CASSLEGVWGTDTQYF
TRBJ1-2 | TRBV28 | CASSLGTGDYGYTF
TRBJ2-6 | TRBV29-1 | CSVLESGANVLTF
TRBJ1-2 | TRBV5-4 | CASSGYRGLSYGYTF
TRBJ1-1 | TRBV29-1 | CSVEPIGPGVNTEAFF
TRBJ2-2 | TRBV19 | CASRLTGVTGELFF
TRBJ2-7 | TRBV9 | CASSVAAGPLYEQYF
TRBJ1-1 | TRBV28 | CASETGAAKNTEAFF
TRBJ1-1 | TRBV7-2 | CASSEMGVTEAFF
TRBJ2-7 | TRBV6-5 | CASSRDLFYEQYF
TRBJ2-5 | TRBV5-1 | CASSLGQGGQETQYF
TRBJ1-6 | TRBV7-2 | CASSTQGATTPLHF
TRBJ2-1 | TRBV4-1 | CASSKGALAGSYNEQFF
TRBJ2-7 | TRBV5-6 | CASSLTGGPYEQYF
TRBJ2-3 | TRBV9 | CASSGGLEKRDTQYF
TRBJ2-5 | TRBV5-5 | CASSLRVSGTHQETQYF
TRBJ2-5 | TRBV7-7 | CASSPTGNQETQYF
TRBJ2-3 | TRBV7-2 | CASSLAQGPDTQYF
TRBJ2-7 | TRBV9 | CASSKTGGVLNEQYF
TRBJ1-6 | TRBV19 | CASRGGEGHDNSPLHF
TRBJ1-2 | TRBV30 | CAWRGVGYGYTF
TRBJ2-1 | TRBV5-1 | CASSLGYRYNEQFF
TRBJ2-2 | TRBV7-6 | CASSLFGTSGNGELFF
TRBJ2-7 | TRBV7-2 | CASSGLAAYEQYF
TRBJ2-2 | TRBV7-2 | CASSLHTGELFF
TRBJ1-4 | TRBV7-8 | CASSLGTANEKLFF
TRBJ1-1 | TRBV28 | CASRAGGPPRNTEAFF
TRBJ2-3 | TRBV18 | CASSFGTSGMDTQYF
TRBJ2-5 | TRBV5-1 | CASSSLTGAYSQETQYF
TRBJ2-5 | TRBV11-3 | CASSLERGEGETQYF
TRBJ2-7 | TRBV21-1 | CASSNPGPSSYEQYF
TRBJ2-7 | TRBV7-6 | CASSLYGLADYEQYF
TRBJ1-4 | TRBV7-9 | CASSLGQGAEKLFF
TRBJ2-7 | TRBV30 | CATLAGDYEQYF
TRBJ2-5 | TRBV19 | CASSFGAGLSRETQYF
TRBJ1-2 | TRBV7-8 | CASSSPGLSGGYTF
TRBJ2-7 | TRBV30 | CAWSAEQGVEDEQYF
TRBJ2-1 | TRBV18 | CASRAGQDNEQFF
TRBJ1-5 | TRBV19 | CASSLRTGWMGGSNQPQHF
TRBJ2-3 | TRBV5-4 | CASSLRLLSSTDTQYF
TRBJ1-2 | TRBV7-9 | CASSPDRTANYGYTF
TRBJ2-1 | TRBV7-7 | CASSLDPPNGGAGDEQFF
TRBJ2-7 | TRBV18 | CASSGTSGNEQYF
TRBJ2-2 | TRBV5-6 | CASMLVLAANTGELFF
TRBJ1-6 | TRBV19 | CASKGQGGGSSQMALHF
TRBJ1-1 | TRBV11-2 | CASSLGGGGNTEAFF